The source of this T cell receptor (beta chain) is a study of identical twins. Overall study findings and caveats: The study reached conclusions through statistical analysis that was cross-sectional, not following the same donors.

The germline V gene has CDR1 MNHEY and CDR2 SVGAGI. The V gene lost 5 bases and the J gene lost 7 bases, with 9 bases spanning the gap. This CDR3 is 12 amino acids long. In regard to this clonotype: Antigen: not known.

Using its own MiXCR run on the 5' RACE reads, TCRdb lists one record per CDR3 protein. This sample has fewer than 250,000 distinct CDR3 sequences; approximately 15% occur once, and the top ten carry 35% to 50%. This sample also belongs to another study, concerning T cells expressing NK-cell markers.

Sequencing used CD8+ T cells sorted from blood. This clonotype was obtained from a woman aged 18 to 35 in good health. The chain is built from TRBV6-5 and TRBJ2-4, with D unclear. The CDR3 protein is CASSPDRNIQYF. DNA of the CDR3: TGTGCCAGCAGTCCCGACCGTAACATTCAGTACTTC.